Presented here are 10 T cell receptor gamma chains from one specimen sequenced in a study of Vδ1+ human thymocytes. Whole-study results and caveats: Thymic TRG and TRD repertoires appeared highly polyclonal, with Gaussian CDR3 length distributions.

These receptors' antigens are unknown. RNA was extracted from the cells and then reverse transcribed. Multiplex PCR used pooled V-gene forward primers and a constant-region reverse primer to amplify CDR3s. TCRdb re-called clones from the multiplex PCR reads via CATT. The sample contains 36,000 or so gamma-chain clones, around 20% of which appear only once. Sequenced sample: Vdelta1+ gamma-delta thymocytes from the thymus. Indicated subset: FACS-sorted CD3+ TCRalphabeta- TCRVdelta1+ TCRVdelta2- thymocytes. The receptors derive from a girl under three years old who had congenital heart surgery.

As for this clone: One end of the junction fails to match germline, which may point to a read error. This chain joins TRGV8 and TRGJ1 or TRGJ2. The CDR3 runs 14 residues. CDR1 is VENAVY and CDR2 is YDSYNSRV in the germline V gene. CDR3 nucleotides: TGTGCCACCTGGGAGCCCTATCGGTCGTATAGGAAACTCTTT. Its translation is CATWEPYRSYRKLF.

The chain employs TRGV9 and TRGJ1 or TRGJ2. V shed 9 bases, J shed 3 bases, and the junction held 5 bases outside the gene matches. Germline V gene data show CDR1 as GITISATS and CDR2 as ISYDGTV (reference sequence). CDR3 size: 11 residues. CDR3 nucleotides: TGTGCCTTGGTTAGTTATTATAAGAAACTCTTT. This sequence encodes CALVSYYKKLF.

The chain joins TRGV9 to TRGJ1 or TRGJ2. Germline V gene lookup returns CDR1 GITISATS and CDR2 ISYDGTV (reference sequence). Trimming removed 2 bases from V and 4 bases from J; junction bases left unmatched: 17. The CDR3 totals 17 residues. The CDR3 spells CALWEGADIGSYYKKLF. The CDR3 nucleotides are TGTGCCTTGTGGGAGGGTGCAGACATCGGCTCGTATTATAAGAAACTCTTT.

This clone was observed a few times. The chain combines TRGV8 with TRGJ1 or TRGJ2. Germline values: CDR1 VENAVY, CDR2 YDSYNSRV. The CDR3 has 11 residues. The V and J ends lost 1 base and 11 bases, in that order; junction bases with no gene match: 5. This CDR3 is CATWDSEEKLF. The CDR3 DNA reads TGTGCCACCTGGGATAGCGAAGAGAAACTCTTT.

This rearrangement joins TRGV9 to TRGJ1 or TRGJ2. CDR3 length: 14 amino acids. Germline assignment: CDR1 GITISATS and CDR2 ISYDGTV (reference sequence). The V gene end was trimmed by 3 bases and the J gene end by 0 bases; junction bases not matched to a gene: 5. For the CDR3, the DNA is TGTGCCTTGTGGGAGTATACGAATTATTATAAGAAACTCTTT. Protein product: CALWEYTNYYKKLF.

V gene TRGV8 combines with J gene TRGJ1 or TRGJ2. This CDR3 is built from 14 residues. Germline CDR1 is VENAVY and CDR2 is YDSYNSRV. The V and J ends lost 4 bases and 2 bases, in that order; junction bases with no gene match: 8. The CDR3 region has the DNA TGTGCCACCTGGGACCCGAGGGATTATTATAAGAAACTCTTT. Its translation: CATWDPRDYYKKLF.

With regard to this clone: The sample contains more than one DNA sequence encoding this CDR3. This chain connects TRGV2 to TRGJ1 or TRGJ2. Germline CDR1 and CDR2: EGSNGY and YDSYNSKV. Trimming at V came to 1 base and at J to 3 bases, leaving 3 bases not matched to a gene. The CDR3 is 13 residues long. The DNA of the CDR3 is TGTGCCACCTGGGACGGAGTTTATTATAAGAAACTCTTT. Its protein product is CATWDGVYYKKLF.

Regarding this clone: The sample contains more than one DNA sequence encoding this CDR3. The rearrangement joins TRGV2 to TRGJ1 or TRGJ2. Looked up from germline, CDR1 is EGSNGY and CDR2 is YDSYNSKV. The CDR3 has 14 amino acids. J lost 2 bases, V lost 1 base, and 5 bases had no gene match. CDR3 amino acids: CATWDGPHYYKKLF. The CDR3 DNA reads TGTGCCACCTGGGACGGTCCTCATTATTATAAGAAACTCTTT.

V usage is TRGV4 and J usage is TRGJ1 or TRGJ2. The CDR3 sequence is 13 residues long. Unmatched junction bases numbered 12, after V lost 0 bases and J lost 13 bases. Germline V gene lookup returns CDR1 EGSTGY and CDR2 YDSYTSSV. In DNA form, the CDR3 reads TGTGCCACCTGGGATGGGCCAACTACCCACAAACTCTTT. Protein: CATWDGPTTHKLF.

The J gene is TRGJ1 or TRGJ2, the V gene TRGV2. This CDR3 spans 14 amino acids. Germline CDR1 and CDR2: EGSNGY and YDSYNSKV. V dropped 2 bases and J dropped 3; count of bases not matched to a gene: 7. The CDR3 protein is CATWDDRLYYKKLF. In DNA form, the CDR3 reads TGTGCCACCTGGGACGATCGCCTTTATTATAAGAAACTCTTT.